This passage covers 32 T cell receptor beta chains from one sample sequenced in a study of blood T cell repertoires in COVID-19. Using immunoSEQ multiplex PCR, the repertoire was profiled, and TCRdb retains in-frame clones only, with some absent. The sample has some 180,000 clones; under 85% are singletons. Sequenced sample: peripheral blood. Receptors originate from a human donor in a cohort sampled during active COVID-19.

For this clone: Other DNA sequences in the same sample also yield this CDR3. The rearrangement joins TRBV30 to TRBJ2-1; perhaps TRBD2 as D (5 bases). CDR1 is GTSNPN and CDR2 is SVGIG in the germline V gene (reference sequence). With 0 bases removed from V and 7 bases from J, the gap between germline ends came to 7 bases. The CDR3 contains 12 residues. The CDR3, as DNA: TGTGCCTGGAGTGTCCGCGGGAATGAGCAGTTCTTC. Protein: CAWSVRGNEQFF.

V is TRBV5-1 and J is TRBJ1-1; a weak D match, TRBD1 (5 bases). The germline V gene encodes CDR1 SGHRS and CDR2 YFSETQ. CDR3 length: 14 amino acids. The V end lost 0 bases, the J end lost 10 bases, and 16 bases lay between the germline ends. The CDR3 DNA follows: TGCGCCAGCAGCTTGGCCGTGGGGCAGGTCTCAGCTTTCTTT. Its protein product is CASSLAVGQVSAFF. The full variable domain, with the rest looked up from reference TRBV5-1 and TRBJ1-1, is KAGVTQTPRYLIKTRGQQVTLSCSPISGHRSVSWYQQTPGQGLQFLFEYFSETQRNKGNFPGRFSGRQFSNSRSEMNVSTLELGDSALYLCASSLAVGQVSAFFGQGTRLTVV.

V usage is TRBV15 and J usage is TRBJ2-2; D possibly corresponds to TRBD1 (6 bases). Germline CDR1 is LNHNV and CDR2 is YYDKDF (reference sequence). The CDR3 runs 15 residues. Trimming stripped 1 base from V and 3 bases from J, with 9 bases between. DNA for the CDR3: TGTGCCACCAGCAGAGGCAGGGGCGACACCGGGGAGCTGTTTTTT. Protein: CATSRGRGDTGELFF.

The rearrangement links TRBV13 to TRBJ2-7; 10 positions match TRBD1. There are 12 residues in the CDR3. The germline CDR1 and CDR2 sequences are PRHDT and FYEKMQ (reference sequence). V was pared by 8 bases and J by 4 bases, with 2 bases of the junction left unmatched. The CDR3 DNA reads TGTGCCAGCGGGACAGGGGTGTACGAGCAGTACTTC. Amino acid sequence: CASGTGVYEQYF.

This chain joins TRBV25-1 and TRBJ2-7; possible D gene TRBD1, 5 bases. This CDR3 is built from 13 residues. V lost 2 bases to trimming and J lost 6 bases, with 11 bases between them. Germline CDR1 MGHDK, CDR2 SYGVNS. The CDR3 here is CASSEGQGIEQYF. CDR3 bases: TGTGCCAGCAGTGAAGGCCAGGGAATCGAGCAGTACTTC.

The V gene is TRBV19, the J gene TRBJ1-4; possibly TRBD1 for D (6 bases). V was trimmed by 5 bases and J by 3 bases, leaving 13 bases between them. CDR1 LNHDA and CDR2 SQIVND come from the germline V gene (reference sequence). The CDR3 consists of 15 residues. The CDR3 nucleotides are TGTGCCAGTAGTGACAGGACAGCGTCTAATGAAAAACTGTTTTTT. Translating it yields CASSDRTASNEKLFF.

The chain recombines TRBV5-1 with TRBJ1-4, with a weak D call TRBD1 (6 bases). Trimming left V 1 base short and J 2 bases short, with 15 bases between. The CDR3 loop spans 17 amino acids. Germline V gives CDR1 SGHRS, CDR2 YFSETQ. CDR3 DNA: TGCGCCAGCAGCTTGTCTGGGGGGGCGCGGACTAATGAAAAACTGTTTTTT. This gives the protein CASSLSGGARTNEKLFF.

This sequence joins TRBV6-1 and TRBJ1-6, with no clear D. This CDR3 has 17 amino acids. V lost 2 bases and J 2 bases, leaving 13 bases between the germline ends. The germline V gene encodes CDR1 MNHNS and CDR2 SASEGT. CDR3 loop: CASSEHQASPYNSPLHF. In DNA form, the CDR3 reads TGTGCCAGCAGTGAACATCAGGCGAGCCCCTATAATTCACCCCTCCACTTT.

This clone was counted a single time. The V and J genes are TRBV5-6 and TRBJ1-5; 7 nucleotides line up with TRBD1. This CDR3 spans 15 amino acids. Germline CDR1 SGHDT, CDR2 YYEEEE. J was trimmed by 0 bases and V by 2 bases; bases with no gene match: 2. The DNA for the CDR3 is TGTGCCAGCAGCTTCAGGGGGTATAGCAATCAGCCCCAGCATTTT. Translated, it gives CASSFRGYSNQPQHF.

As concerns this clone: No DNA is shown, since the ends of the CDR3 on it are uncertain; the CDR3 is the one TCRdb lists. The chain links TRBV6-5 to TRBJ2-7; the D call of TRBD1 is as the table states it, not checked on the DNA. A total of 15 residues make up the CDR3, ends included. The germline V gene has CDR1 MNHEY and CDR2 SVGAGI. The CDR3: CASSSSGTGTYEQYF.

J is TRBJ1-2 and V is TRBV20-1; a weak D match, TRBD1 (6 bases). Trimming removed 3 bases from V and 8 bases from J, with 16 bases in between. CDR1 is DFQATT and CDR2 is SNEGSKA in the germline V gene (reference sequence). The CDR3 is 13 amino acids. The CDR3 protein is CSASTGLWEGYTF. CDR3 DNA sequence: TGCAGTGCTAGTACAGGGCTCTGGGAAGGCTACACCTTC.

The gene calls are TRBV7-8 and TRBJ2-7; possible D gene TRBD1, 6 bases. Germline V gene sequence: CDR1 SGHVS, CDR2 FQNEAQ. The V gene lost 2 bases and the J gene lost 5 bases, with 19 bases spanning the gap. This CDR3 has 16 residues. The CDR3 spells CASSLLASQGLDEQYF. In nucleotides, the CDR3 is TGTGCCAGCAGCTTACTTGCATCCCAGGGGCTAGACGAGCAGTACTTC. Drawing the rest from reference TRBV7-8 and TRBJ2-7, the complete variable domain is GAGVSQSPRYKVAKRGQDVALRCDPISGHVSLFWYQQALGQGPEFLTYFQNEAQLDKSGLPSDRFFAERPEGSVSTLKIQRTQQEDSAVYLCASSLLASQGLDEQYFGPGTRLTVT.

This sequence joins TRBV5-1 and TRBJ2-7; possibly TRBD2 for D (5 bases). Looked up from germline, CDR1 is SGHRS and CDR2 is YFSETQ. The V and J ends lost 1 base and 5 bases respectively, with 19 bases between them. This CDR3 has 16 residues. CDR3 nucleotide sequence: TGCGCCAGCAGCTTGCCTCGGGCGGGCTCCGGGGACGAGCAGTACTTC. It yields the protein CASSLPRAGSGDEQYF.

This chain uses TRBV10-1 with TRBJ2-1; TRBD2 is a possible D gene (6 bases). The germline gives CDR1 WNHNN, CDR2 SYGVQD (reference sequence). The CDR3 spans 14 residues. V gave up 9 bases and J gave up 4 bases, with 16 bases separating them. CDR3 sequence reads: CARRGHGGYNEQFF. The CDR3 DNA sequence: TGCGCCAGAAGAGGACACGGAGGGTACAATGAGCAGTTCTTC.

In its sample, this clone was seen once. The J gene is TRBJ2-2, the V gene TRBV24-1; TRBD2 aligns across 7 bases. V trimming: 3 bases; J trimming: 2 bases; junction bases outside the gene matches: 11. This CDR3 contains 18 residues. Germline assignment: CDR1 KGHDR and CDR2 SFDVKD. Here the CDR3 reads CATSDPPQRGLNTGELFF. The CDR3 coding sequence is TGTGCCACCAGTGATCCCCCCCAGCGGGGCCTTAACACCGGGGAGCTGTTTTTT.

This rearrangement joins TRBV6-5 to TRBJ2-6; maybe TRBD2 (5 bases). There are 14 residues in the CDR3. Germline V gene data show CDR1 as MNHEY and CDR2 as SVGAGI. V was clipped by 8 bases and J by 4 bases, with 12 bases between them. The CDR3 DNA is TGTGCCAGCCGACGCGGAGGCGGGGCCAACGTCCTGACTTTC. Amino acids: CASRRGGGANVLTF.

The CDR3 reads CATSVRVVGYTF. CDR3 DNA: TGTGCCACCAGTGTCAGGGTGGTGGGCTACACCTTC. V usage is TRBV24-1 and J usage is TRBJ1-2; D is perhaps TRBD1 (5 bases). Trimming shortened V by 5 bases and J by 8 bases, and 11 bases separated the two germline ends. The CDR3 covers 12 residues. Germline V lookup: CDR1 KGHDR, CDR2 SFDVKD.

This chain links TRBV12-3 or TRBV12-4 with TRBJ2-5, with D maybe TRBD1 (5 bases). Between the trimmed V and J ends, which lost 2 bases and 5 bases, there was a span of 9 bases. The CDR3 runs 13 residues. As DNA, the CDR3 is TGTGCCAGCAGTTTATCCAGGGTGGAGACCCAGTACTTC. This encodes CASSLSRVETQYF.

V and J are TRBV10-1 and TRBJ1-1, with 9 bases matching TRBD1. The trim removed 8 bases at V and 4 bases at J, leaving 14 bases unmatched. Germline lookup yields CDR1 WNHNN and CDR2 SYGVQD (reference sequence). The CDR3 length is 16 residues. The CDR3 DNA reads TGCGCCAGCTCCTCGGGGACAGGGACTGTTAGCACTGAAGCTTTCTTT. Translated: CASSSGTGTVSTEAFF.

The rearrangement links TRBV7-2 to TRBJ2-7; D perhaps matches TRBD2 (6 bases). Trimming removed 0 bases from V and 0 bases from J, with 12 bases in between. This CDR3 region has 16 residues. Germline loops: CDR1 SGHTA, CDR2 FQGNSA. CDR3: CASSLAGGGVSYEQYF. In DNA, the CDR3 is TGTGCCAGCAGCTTAGCCGGAGGCGGGGTCTCCTACGAGCAGTACTTC.

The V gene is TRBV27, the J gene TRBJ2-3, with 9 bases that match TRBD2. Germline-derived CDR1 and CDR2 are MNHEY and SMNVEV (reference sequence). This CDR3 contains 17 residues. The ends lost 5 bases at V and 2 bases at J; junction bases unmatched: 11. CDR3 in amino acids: CASSPRSVAGDTDTQYF. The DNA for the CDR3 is TGTGCCAGCAGTCCCCGGTCAGTAGCGGGGGACACAGATACGCAGTATTTT.

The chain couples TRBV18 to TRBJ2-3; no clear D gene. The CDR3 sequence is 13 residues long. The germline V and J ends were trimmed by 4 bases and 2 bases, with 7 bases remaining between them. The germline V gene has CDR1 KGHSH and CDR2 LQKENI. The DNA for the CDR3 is TGTGCCAGCTCACTCGACAACACAGATACGCAGTATTTT. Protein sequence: CASSLDNTDTQYF.

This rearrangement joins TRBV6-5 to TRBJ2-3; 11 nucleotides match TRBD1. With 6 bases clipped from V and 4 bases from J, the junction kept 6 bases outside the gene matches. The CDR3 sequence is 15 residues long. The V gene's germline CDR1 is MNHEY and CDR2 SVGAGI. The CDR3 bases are TGTGCCAGCAGCGGGACAGGGGGTCGGGCAGATACGCAGTATTTT. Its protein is CASSGTGGRADTQYF.

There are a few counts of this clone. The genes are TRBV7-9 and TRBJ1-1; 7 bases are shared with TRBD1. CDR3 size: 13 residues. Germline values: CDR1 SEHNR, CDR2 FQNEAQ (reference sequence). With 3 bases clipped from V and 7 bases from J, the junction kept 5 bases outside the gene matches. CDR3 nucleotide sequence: TGTGCCAGCAGCTTGGACAGGATTTATGAAGCTTTCTTT. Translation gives CASSLDRIYEAFF.

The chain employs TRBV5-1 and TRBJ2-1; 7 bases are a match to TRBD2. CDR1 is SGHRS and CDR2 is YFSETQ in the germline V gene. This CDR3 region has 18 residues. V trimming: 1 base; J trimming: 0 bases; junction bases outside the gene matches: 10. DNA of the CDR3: TGCGCCAGCAGCTTGCCCGGGACTACAATGAGCTCCTACAATGAGCAGTTCTTC. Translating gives CASSLPGTTMSSYNEQFF.

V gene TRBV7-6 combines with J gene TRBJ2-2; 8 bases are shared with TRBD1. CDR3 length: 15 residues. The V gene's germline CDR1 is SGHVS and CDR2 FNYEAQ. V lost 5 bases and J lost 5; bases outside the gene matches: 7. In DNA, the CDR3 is TGTGCCAGCAGCCCCAGGGGGCGAACGACCGGGGAGCTGTTTTTT. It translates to CASSPRGRTTGELFF.

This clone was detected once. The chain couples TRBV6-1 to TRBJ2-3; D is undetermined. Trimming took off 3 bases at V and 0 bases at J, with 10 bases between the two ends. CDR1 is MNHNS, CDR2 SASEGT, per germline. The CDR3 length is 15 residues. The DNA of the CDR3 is TGTGCCAGCAGTGAGGGCCTCCTTAGCACAGATACGCAGTATTTT. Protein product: CASSEGLLSTDTQYF.

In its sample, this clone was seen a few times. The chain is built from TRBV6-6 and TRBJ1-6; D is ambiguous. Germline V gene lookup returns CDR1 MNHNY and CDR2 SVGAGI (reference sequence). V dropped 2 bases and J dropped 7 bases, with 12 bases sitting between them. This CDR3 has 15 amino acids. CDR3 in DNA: TGTGCCAGCAGTTACCGTGAGGGTTTCAATTCACCCCTCCACTTT. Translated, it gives CASSYREGFNSPLHF.

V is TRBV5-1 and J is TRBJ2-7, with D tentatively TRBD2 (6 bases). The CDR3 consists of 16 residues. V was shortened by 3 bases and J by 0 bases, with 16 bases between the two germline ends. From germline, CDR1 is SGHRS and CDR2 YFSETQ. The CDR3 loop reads CASSSGRGALSYEQYF. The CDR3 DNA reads TGCGCCAGCAGCTCGGGTCGCGGGGCCCTCTCCTACGAGCAGTACTTC.

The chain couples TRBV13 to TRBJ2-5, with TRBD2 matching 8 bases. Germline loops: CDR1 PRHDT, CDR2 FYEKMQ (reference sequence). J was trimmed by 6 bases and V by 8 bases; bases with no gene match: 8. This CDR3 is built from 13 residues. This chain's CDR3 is CASGAGGLKTQYF. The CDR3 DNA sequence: TGTGCCAGCGGGGCGGGGGGCCTGAAGACCCAGTACTTC.

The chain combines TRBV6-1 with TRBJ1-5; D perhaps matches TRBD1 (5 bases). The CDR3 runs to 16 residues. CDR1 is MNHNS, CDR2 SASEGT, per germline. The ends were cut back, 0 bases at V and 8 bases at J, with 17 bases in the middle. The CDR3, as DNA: TGTGCCAGCAGTGAAGCAAGTTCAGGGCGTCGGGAGCCCCAGCATTTT. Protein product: CASSEASSGRREPQHF.

CDR3 sequence: CASSYPTGSGANVLTF. In DNA form, the CDR3 reads TGTGCCAGCAGTTACCCTACAGGGTCTGGGGCCAACGTCCTGACTTTC. This chain connects TRBV6-6 to TRBJ2-6; D may be TRBD1 (6 bases). Trimming removed 2 bases from V and 1 base from J, with 9 bases in between. This CDR3 has 16 residues. Germline V gene sequence: CDR1 MNHNY, CDR2 SVGAGI (reference sequence).